The 32 T cell receptor beta chains given below trace back to one sample, sequenced in a study of cytomegalovirus exposure and HLA in healthy donors. Primers: 60 Vbeta forward and 13 Jbeta reverse. Assay: immunoSEQ multiplex PCR; the TCRdb copy retains only in-frame clones and omits some. The sample includes 150,000 to 200,000 clones, 65% to 90% seen only once; the top ten take around 1.8%. Sequenced input: PBMCs. The receptors here all came from a woman between 18 and 29 years old in good health and CMV-seronegative.

J is TRBJ2-1 and V is TRBV4-2; 12 bases agree with TRBD2. Germline V gives CDR1 LGHNA, CDR2 YNFKEQ. This CDR3 has 21 residues. V was clipped by 4 bases and J by 6 bases; unmatched bases: 22. CDR3 residues: CASSPTFNEILAGGPLNEQFF. CDR3 nucleotide sequence: TGTGCCAGCAGCCCCACATTCAACGAGATTCTAGCGGGGGGGCCACTCAATGAGCAGTTCTTC.

The V gene is TRBV25-1, the J gene TRBJ1-2; the D is unclear. The length of the CDR3 is 11 residues. Germline CDR1 reads MGHDK; CDR2 reads SYGVNS. The V end lost 3 bases, the J end lost 7 bases, and 6 bases lay between the germline ends. The CDR3 here is CASSDELGYTF. In nucleotides, the CDR3 is TGTGCCAGCAGTGATGAACTTGGCTACACCTTC.

The chain has TRBV28 and TRBJ1-6; the match to TRBD1 covers 7 bases. The germline V gene has CDR1 MDHEN and CDR2 SYDVKM. The CDR3 covers 16 residues. V was clipped by 3 bases and J by 6 bases; unmatched bases: 8. DNA for the CDR3: TGTGCCAGCAGTTTCTTGGGACCAGGGGGTAATTCACCCCTCCACTTT. Residues: CASSFLGPGGNSPLHF.

V is TRBV7-2 and J is TRBJ1-1; TRBD1 is a possible D gene (6 bases). The CDR3 runs 11 residues. Trimming took 8 bases from V and 8 from J, leaving 12 bases between them. Germline V gene sequence: CDR1 SGHTA, CDR2 FQGNSA. CDR3 nucleotide sequence: TGTGCCAGCGTCCTACAGGGAGAAGCTTTCTTT. Translating gives CASVLQGEAFF.

The genes are TRBV7-3 and TRBJ2-3; 7 bases are a match to TRBD1. The CDR3 runs to 14 residues. Germline CDR1 SGHTA, CDR2 FQGTGA. V lost 2 bases to trimming and J lost 4 bases; unmatched junction nucleotides: 3. This CDR3 is CASSLATGADTQYF. CDR3 in DNA: TGTGCCAGCAGCTTAGCTACAGGGGCAGATACGCAGTATTTT.

The V and J genes are TRBV7-9 and TRBJ2-7, with D perhaps matching TRBD1 (6 bases). This CDR3 is 13 amino acids long. V lost 5 bases, J lost 2 bases, and 10 bases lay in between. Germline lookup yields CDR1 SEHNR and CDR2 FQNEAQ (reference sequence). DNA for the CDR3: TGTGCCAGCAGCGAGGACAGAACCTACGAGCAGTACTTC. Its protein is CASSEDRTYEQYF.

This chain joins TRBV5-1 and TRBJ2-2; D is possibly TRBD1 (6 bases). Germline V lookup: CDR1 SGHRS, CDR2 YFSETQ. Between the trimmed V and J ends, which lost 2 bases and 7 bases, there was a span of 9 bases. CDR3 length: 13 amino acids. Here the CDR3 DNA reads TGCGCCAGCAGCTTTACAGGGCTCGGGGAGCTGTTTTTT. Translation gives CASSFTGLGELFF.

The V and J genes are TRBV28 and TRBJ2-3; TRBD2 matches 14 bases. Germline CDR1 MDHEN, CDR2 SYDVKM. With 3 bases clipped from V and 6 bases from J, the junction kept 5 bases outside the gene matches. The CDR3 spans 16 residues. The CDR3 DNA is TGTGCCAGCAGTTTCGGGACTAGCGGGGGAGGGGATACGCAGTATTTT. It codes for CASSFGTSGGGDTQYF.

The genes are TRBV15 and TRBJ1-4, with D unclear. Germline V gives CDR1 LNHNV, CDR2 YYDKDF (reference sequence). V lost 0 bases, J lost 1 base, and 6 bases lay in between. This CDR3 has 15 residues. CDR3 sequence reads: CATSRDEGTNEKLFF. CDR3 coding DNA: TGTGCCACCAGCAGAGACGAGGGAACTAATGAAAAACTGTTTTTT.

This clone was seen a single time. The chain is built from TRBV7-8 and TRBJ1-6; 7 bases map to TRBD1. The V gene's germline CDR1 is SGHVS and CDR2 FQNEAQ. Trimming removed 5 bases from V and 4 bases from J; junction bases left unmatched: 8. This CDR3 contains 16 residues. CDR3 bases: TGTGCCAGCAGCCCGGGGACAGCACTTTATAATTCACCCCTCCACTTT. It translates to CASSPGTALYNSPLHF.

This chain joins TRBV4-1 and TRBJ2-1; 14 nucleotides match TRBD2. V shed 4 bases, J shed 10 bases, and the junction held 9 bases outside the gene matches. The CDR3 sequence is 16 residues long. Germline values: CDR1 MGHRA, CDR2 YSYEKL. The CDR3 sequence is CASSRLTSGRAPEQFF. CDR3 nucleotides: TGCGCCAGCAGCCGGTTGACTAGCGGGAGGGCCCCGGAGCAGTTCTTC.

The chain recombines TRBV5-1 with TRBJ2-7; tentative D call: TRBD1 (6 bases). Deletions cut 5 bases from V and 6 bases from J, with 15 bases between. Germline CDR1 SGHRS, CDR2 YFSETQ. The length of the CDR3 is 13 residues. The CDR3 reads CASSFLQGTEQYF. In nucleotides, the CDR3 is TGCGCCAGCAGTTTTCTACAGGGTACCGAGCAGTACTTC.

V and J are TRBV11-2 and TRBJ2-1, with 11 bases that match TRBD2. The CDR3 is made up of 16 amino acids. The germline V gene encodes CDR1 SGHAT and CDR2 FQNNGV. J gave up 4 bases and V 5 bases, and 7 bases lay outside the gene matches. CDR3 amino acids: CASSLLSGGAYNEQFF. CDR3 DNA: TGTGCCAGCAGCCTCCTTAGCGGGGGGGCGTACAATGAGCAGTTCTTC.

This chain connects TRBV28 to TRBJ1-4, with 9 bases matching TRBD1. The CDR3 consists of 17 residues. Looked up from germline, CDR1 is MDHEN and CDR2 is SYDVKM. Trimming cost V 1 base and J 7 bases; bases outside gene matches: 10. CDR3 amino acids: CASSLFIRQGVGEKLFF. As DNA, the CDR3 is TGTGCCAGCAGTTTATTCATCCGACAGGGGGTGGGTGAAAAACTGTTTTTT.

The J gene is TRBJ2-2, the V gene TRBV15, with 12 bases identical to TRBD1. In germline, CDR1 is LNHNV, CDR2 YYDKDF (reference sequence). The CDR3 length is 16 residues. V was clipped by 3 bases and J by 6 bases; unmatched bases: 5. CDR3 residues: CATSRGGQGAAGELFF. The DNA of the CDR3 is TGTGCCACCAGCAGGGGGGGACAGGGGGCAGCCGGGGAGCTGTTTTTT.

This chain joins TRBV6-1 and TRBJ2-5; weak D call: TRBD1 (6 bases). CDR3 size: 14 residues. Germline CDR1 is MNHNS and CDR2 is SASEGT. The CDR3 loop reads CAARRNRVGETQYF. The CDR3 DNA is TGTGCAGCACGGAGGAACAGGGTCGGGGAGACCCAGTACTTC.

The chain has TRBV18 and TRBJ1-4; no firm D call. This CDR3 region has 15 residues. V was trimmed by 3 bases and J by 0 bases, leaving 8 bases between them. In germline, CDR1 is KGHSH, CDR2 LQKENI. The CDR3 region is CASSPPGATNEKLFF. The DNA for the CDR3 is TGTGCCAGCTCACCCCCGGGTGCAACTAATGAAAAACTGTTTTTT.

The chain recombines TRBV19 with TRBJ1-6; TRBD1 aligns across 7 bases. The germline V gene encodes CDR1 LNHDA and CDR2 SQIVND (reference sequence). V lost 6 bases, J lost 7 bases, and 6 bases stayed unmatched. The length of the CDR3 is 14 residues. The CDR3 protein is CASRTGIGNSPLHF. The CDR3 DNA follows: TGTGCCAGTAGGACAGGGATTGGAAATTCACCCCTCCACTTT.

The rearrangement joins TRBV4-1 to TRBJ2-1; D perhaps matches TRBD2 (5 bases). CDR1 and CDR2 from the germline V gene are MGHRA and YSYEKL. Between the trimmed V and J ends, which lost 4 bases and 7 bases, there was a span of 17 bases. The CDR3 totals 15 residues. The CDR3 DNA follows: TGCGCCAGCAGCCCCGGTCTGGAGCGGTCAAATGAGCAGTTCTTC. This translates into CASSPGLERSNEQFF.

CDR3 DNA sequence: TGTGCCAGCATCCCCACAGGGAAGAGGCAAGCTTTCTTT. Translation gives CASIPTGKRQAFF. The chain joins TRBV6-5 to TRBJ1-1, with D possibly matching TRBD1 (6 bases). This CDR3 comprises 13 residues. Germline CDR1 MNHEY, CDR2 SVGAGI. The V and J ends lost 7 bases and 9 bases respectively, with 18 bases between them.

CDR3 in amino acids: CAGGGGSGEKLFF. The CDR3, as DNA: TGTGCCGGCGGGGGGGGGTCGGGAGAAAAACTGTTTTTT. The chain carries TRBV28 and TRBJ1-4, with D perhaps TRBD1 (5 bases). The CDR3 is 13 residues long. The germline gives CDR1 MDHEN, CDR2 SYDVKM. Trimming pared 11 bases from V and 8 bases from J, leaving 18 bases between.

The CDR3 sequence: CASSLFATGTGELFF. Written as DNA, the CDR3 is TGTGCCAGCAGCTTGTTTGCGACAGGCACCGGGGAGCTGTTTTTT. The J gene is TRBJ2-2, the V gene TRBV5-5; D is perhaps TRBD1 (6 bases). This CDR3 comprises 15 residues. V dropped 1 base and J dropped 4 bases, with 11 bases sitting between them. Germline V CDR1 and CDR2: SGHKS, YYEKEE (reference sequence).

The rearrangement joins TRBV4-1 to TRBJ1-5; D might be TRBD1 (5 bases). The germline V and J ends were trimmed by 0 bases and 3 bases, with 12 bases remaining between them. The germline CDR1 and CDR2 sequences are MGHRA and YSYEKL. There are 16 residues in the CDR3. DNA for the CDR3: TGCGCCAGCAGCCAAGAGGCCAGGGCGAACAATCAGCCCCAGCATTTT. Protein: CASSQEARANNQPQHF.

Concerning this clone itself: One junction end disagrees with the germline gene, perhaps due to a read error. The gene calls are TRBV4-1 and TRBJ2-3; 11 bases are a match to TRBD2. The CDR3 extends over 15 amino acids. CDR1 and CDR2 (germline): MGHRA, YSYEKL. The CDR3 bases are TGCGCCAGCAGCCAAGATCAGCTAGCGGGGGGAACAGAGGGTTTT. Its protein product is CASSQDQLAGGTEGF.

The chain recombines TRBV4-1 with TRBJ1-2; possible D gene TRBD1, 5 bases. From germline, CDR1 is MGHRA and CDR2 YSYEKL. Trimming removed 1 base from V and 2 bases from J, with 11 bases in between. This CDR3 spans 15 amino acids. CDR3 region: CASSQAGGSNYGYTF. CDR3 bases: TGCGCCAGCAGCCAAGCCGGGGGATCGAACTATGGCTACACCTTC.

The V and J genes are TRBV5-6 and TRBJ2-5; weak D call: TRBD2 (6 bases). The CDR3 is 14 residues long. V was trimmed by 0 bases and J by 1 base, leaving 7 bases between them. The germline V gene has CDR1 SGHDT and CDR2 YYEEEE. For the CDR3, the DNA is TGTGCCAGCAGCTTGGGTAGCGGCCAAGAGACCCAGTACTTC. Translating gives CASSLGSGQETQYF. The complete variable domain, with remaining parts taken from reference TRBV5-6 and TRBJ2-5, reads DAGVTQSPTHLIKTRGQQVTLRCSPKSGHDTVSWYQQALGQGPQFIFQYYEEEERQRGNFPDRFSGHQFPNYSSELNVNALLLGDSALYLCASSLGSGQETQYFGPGTRLLVL.

The chain is built from TRBV7-9 and TRBJ2-1; perhaps TRBD2 as D (5 bases). CDR3 length: 12 amino acids. Trimming stripped 8 bases from V and 6 bases from J, with 11 bases between. Germline V CDR1 and CDR2: SEHNR, FQNEAQ (reference sequence). The CDR3 nucleotides are TGTGCCAGCCTCGAGGGTTTCAATGAGCAGTTCTTC. It translates to CASLEGFNEQFF.

This chain connects TRBV19 to TRBJ2-5, with D possibly matching TRBD1 (6 bases). Trimming removed 5 bases from V and 2 bases from J, with 12 bases in between. The length of the CDR3 is 14 residues. Germline V gene lookup returns CDR1 LNHDA and CDR2 SQIVND (reference sequence). CDR3 region: CASSPGAMQETQYF. Here the CDR3 DNA reads TGTGCCAGTAGTCCAGGGGCCATGCAAGAGACCCAGTACTTC.

This clone was seen a handful of times. The genes are TRBV27 and TRBJ2-6; D perhaps matches TRBD1 (6 bases). The germline V gene has CDR1 MNHEY and CDR2 SMNVEV (reference sequence). V gave up 6 bases and J gave up 0 bases, with 12 bases separating them. The CDR3 is made up of 16 amino acids. The CDR3 reads CASRPQGNSGANVLTF. The CDR3 DNA reads as TGTGCCAGCAGACCCCAGGGGAACTCTGGGGCCAACGTCCTGACTTTC.

The V call is TRBV15, the J call TRBJ1-5; D gene ambiguous. This CDR3 region has 13 residues. Germline V gives CDR1 LNHNV, CDR2 YYDKDF (reference sequence). Trimming left V 5 bases short and J 5 bases short, with 10 bases between. CDR3 DNA: TGTGCCACCAGCTTGGAGGTCCATCAGCCCCAGCATTTT. Translated: CATSLEVHQPQHF. The full variable domain, its missing parts supplied by reference TRBV15 and TRBJ1-5, is DAMVIQNPRYQVTQFGKPVTLSCSQTLNHNVMYWYQQKSSQAPKLLFHYYDKDFNNEADTPDNFQSRRPNTSFCFLDIRSPGLGDTAMYLCATSLEVHQPQHFGDGTRLSIL.

The chain combines TRBV6-1 with TRBJ2-5; D might be TRBD2 (5 bases). The V end lost 2 bases, the J end lost 5 bases, and 9 bases lay between the germline ends. CDR1 is MNHNS and CDR2 is SASEGT in the germline V gene. The CDR3 has 13 residues. The CDR3: CASSEQRRETQYF. The CDR3 coding sequence is TGTGCCAGCAGTGAACAACGGAGGGAGACCCAGTACTTC.

The chain recombines TRBV30 with TRBJ1-3; D remains ambiguous. In germline, CDR1 is GTSNPN, CDR2 SVGIG (reference sequence). Trimming took off 4 bases at V and 0 bases at J, with 13 bases between the two ends. The CDR3 runs to 15 residues. This CDR3 reads CAWNHQVPSGNTIYF. CDR3 sequence (DNA): TGTGCCTGGAACCATCAGGTCCCCTCTGGAAACACCATATATTTT.